This T cell receptor beta chain is from a study of cytomegalovirus exposure and HLA in healthy donors. Per the germline V gene, CDR1 is LGHNA and CDR2 is YSLEER. The CDR3 is made up of 15 amino acids. Trimming cost V 0 bases and J 4 bases, with 12 bases left between them. Regarding the study as a whole: Equally common other TCR beta chains were less clonally expanded than HLA-associated ones, a later analysis found.

Vbeta (60) and Jbeta (13) primers were used in the PCR. Measured with immunoSEQ multiplex PCR; TCRdb has only the in-frame clones, and not every one. The sample has around 60,000 clones, about 84% seen once. Points on this clone: Its antigen is not identified.

The sample was PBMCs. The sequence was collected from a male donor in good health and CMV-seronegative. The chain uses TRBV4-3 and TRBJ1-2, with D maybe TRBD1 (6 bases). The chain's CDR3 is CASSQDINRVYGYTF. The DNA for the CDR3 is TGCGCCAGCAGCCAAGATATCAACAGGGTCTATGGCTACACCTTC.